The 2 T cell receptor beta chains presented below share a single source sample, sequenced in a study of cytomegalovirus exposure and HLA in healthy donors. This PCR relied on a set of 60 Vbeta primers and 13 Jbeta primers. Clones were read by immunoSEQ multiplex PCR, and TCRdb kept only the in-frame ones, dropping some. The sample lists about 170,000 clones, around 85% seen once, with 1% in the top ten. Sequenced input: PBMCs. The source of these receptors is a boy aged 2 to 10 in good health and CMV-seronegative.

J is TRBJ1-2 and V is TRBV7-9; TRBD1 agrees at 8 bases. Germline V gene data show CDR1 as SEHNR and CDR2 as FQNEAQ (reference sequence). The CDR3 is 14 amino acids. Unmatched junction bases numbered 6, after V lost 7 bases and J lost 2 bases. The CDR3 DNA reads TGTGCCAGCACCTCGACAGGGGAAAACTATGGCTACACCTTC. As protein: CASTSTGENYGYTF.

The chain carries TRBV5-1 and TRBJ2-5; perhaps TRBD1 as D (5 bases). V lost 1 base to trimming and J lost 2 bases, with 9 bases between them. The CDR3 sequence is 14 residues long. CDR1 is SGHRS, CDR2 YFSETQ, per germline. The chain's CDR3 is CASSLTGAQETQYF. Written as DNA, the CDR3 is TGCGCCAGCAGCTTGACAGGAGCTCAAGAGACCCAGTACTTC.